One sample yielded the 16 T cell receptor beta chains listed below, sequenced in a study of OX40 agonist ivuxolimab in advanced cancers. The table came from immunoSEQ multiplex PCR; TCRdb's copy has only in-frame clones and leaves some out. The repertoire consists of approximately 78,000 clones, with about 82% occurring once and the leading ten covering 6.5% to 7.5%. The sequences come from CD4+ or CD8+ T cells sorted from blood, collected in a trial of the OX40 agonist ivuxolimab. Receptors were obtained from an adult with an advanced solid tumor such as melanoma, head and neck, liver or kidney cancer.

This chain joins TRBV7-8 and TRBJ2-3; 7 nucleotides agree with TRBD1. CDR3 length: 16 residues. Per germline, CDR1 SGHVS and CDR2 FQNEAQ. The trim removed 4 bases at V and 0 bases at J, leaving 7 bases unmatched. The CDR3 DNA follows: TGTGCCAGCAGCTCCCAACAGGGGACCAGCACAGATACGCAGTATTTT. It specifies CASSSQQGTSTDTQYF.

The J gene is TRBJ2-2, the V gene TRBV7-3; a possible D gene is TRBD1 (6 bases). V lost 8 bases and J lost 0, with 7 bases in between. Germline values: CDR1 SGHTA, CDR2 FQGTGA. The length of the CDR3 is 13 residues. For the CDR3, the DNA is TGTGCCAGCGGACAGTCGAACACCGGGGAGCTGTTTTTT. Translated: CASGQSNTGELFF.

This rearrangement joins TRBV6-1 to TRBJ1-5; the D is unclear. CDR1 MNHNS and CDR2 SASEGT come from the germline V gene. V lost 3 bases and J 0 bases, leaving 3 bases between the germline ends. The CDR3 is 13 residues long. In nucleotides, the CDR3 is TGTGCCAGCAGTGAGGTTAGCAATCAGCCCCAGCATTTT. It yields the protein CASSEVSNQPQHF.

The chain employs TRBV6-6 and TRBJ2-7; TRBD2 matches at 10 bases. CDR3 length equals 13 residues. Unmatched junction bases numbered 3, after V lost 6 bases and J lost 4 bases. The germline CDR1 and CDR2 sequences are MNHNY and SVGAGI (reference sequence). The CDR3 sequence is CASSRTSGYEQYF. CDR3 bases: TGTGCCAGCAGCCGGACTAGCGGTTACGAGCAGTACTTC.

On this clone itself: Other DNA sequences in the sample encode the same CDR3. This chain uses TRBV2 with TRBJ1-2; D is perhaps TRBD1 (5 bases). The CDR3 has 12 amino acids. V lost 4 bases and J lost 3, with 6 bases in between. Germline V CDR1 and CDR2: SNHLY, FYNNEI. CDR3 sequence reads: CASSAGDYGYTF. Written as DNA, the CDR3 is TGTGCCAGCAGTGCGGGGGACTATGGCTACACCTTC.

In DNA, the CDR3 is TGCGCCAGCAGCTTGGAAGAGACCCAGTACTTC. Translating gives CASSLEETQYF. The chain uses TRBV5-1 and TRBJ2-5; no definite D call. Looked up from germline, CDR1 is SGHRS and CDR2 is YFSETQ. Trimming shortened V by 0 bases and J by 3 bases, and 0 bases separated the two germline ends. This CDR3 contains 11 residues.

The chain couples TRBV7-9 to TRBJ2-7; unclear D gene. V was cut by 5 bases and J by 3 bases, with 14 bases left in between. Germline V gives CDR1 SEHNR, CDR2 FQNEAQ (reference sequence). This CDR3 comprises 14 residues. The CDR3 sequence: CASSLGVLVYEQYF. DNA of the CDR3: TGTGCCAGCAGCCTAGGCGTTCTCGTCTACGAGCAGTACTTC.

J is TRBJ1-6 and V is TRBV9; 7 bases are a match to TRBD1. The CDR3 is 15 amino acids. V lost 0 bases, J lost 7 bases, and 4 bases stayed unmatched. Germline-derived CDR1 and CDR2 are SGDLS and YYNGEE. CDR3 sequence (DNA): TGTGCCAGCAGCGTAGCCGGGACAGCAAATTCACCCCTCCACTTT. Its protein is CASSVAGTANSPLHF.

This chain joins TRBV4-2 and TRBJ1-2, with a possible D match to TRBD1 (5 bases). This CDR3 has 15 residues. Trimming stripped 4 bases from V and 8 bases from J, with 20 bases between. Germline lookup yields CDR1 LGHNA and CDR2 YNFKEQ. CDR3 in amino acids: CASSLTPGGTKGYTF. CDR3 nucleotide sequence: TGTGCCAGCAGCCTAACCCCGGGGGGGACGAAAGGCTACACCTTC.

This sequence joins TRBV10-3 and TRBJ1-1, with 8 bases fitting TRBD1. J was trimmed by 0 bases and V by 4 bases; bases with no gene match: 1. CDR3 size: 14 residues. Germline V gene lookup returns CDR1 ENHRY and CDR2 SYGVKD. In DNA, the CDR3 is TGTGCCATCAGTGGACAGGGGATGAACACTGAAGCTTTCTTT. Amino acid sequence: CAISGQGMNTEAFF.

The V and J genes are TRBV15 and TRBJ1-3; D gene unclear. CDR3 length: 10 amino acids. In germline, CDR1 is LNHNV, CDR2 YYDKDF (reference sequence). With 8 bases removed from V and 2 bases from J, the gap between germline ends came to 1 base. The CDR3 spells CATPGNTIYF. CDR3 DNA: TGTGCCACCCCTGGAAACACCATATATTTT.

The chain employs TRBV4-1 and TRBJ2-3, with D possibly being TRBD1 (6 bases). Germline V gene data show CDR1 as MGHRA and CDR2 as YSYEKL. The V gene lost 5 bases and the J gene lost 4 bases, with 16 bases spanning the gap. The CDR3 runs 15 residues. Here the CDR3 DNA reads TGCGCCAGCAGCGAAAGAGGACAGACCTCAGATACGCAGTATTTT. As protein: CASSERGQTSDTQYF.

The CDR3 region has the DNA TGTGCCAGTACCAACAGGTTCCCGGTGGAAAAACTGTTTTTT. This translates into CASTNRFPVEKLFF. The V and J genes are TRBV19 and TRBJ1-4, with D perhaps matching TRBD1 (5 bases). Trimming stripped 7 bases from V and 8 bases from J, with 17 bases between. The CDR3 covers 14 residues. The germline V gene encodes CDR1 LNHDA and CDR2 SQIVND (reference sequence).

The chain employs TRBV10-2 and TRBJ2-7, with 7 bases lining up with TRBD1. The CDR3 runs to 15 residues. Trimming removed 8 bases from V and 3 bases from J; junction bases left unmatched: 13. Germline V lookup: CDR1 WSHSY, CDR2 SAAADI. The DNA of the CDR3 is TGCGCCAGCTGGACAGGAGATCCCCAGCTCTACGAGCAGTACTTC. Amino acid sequence: CASWTGDPQLYEQYF.

A remark on this clone: Possible read error: a much larger clone is one base away. No conserved phenylalanine or tryptophan is present at the end of the CDR3, so a read error is the likely explanation. The V gene is TRBV7-3, the J gene TRBJ2-6; maybe TRBD1 (5 bases). Germline CDR1 reads SGHTA; CDR2 reads FQGTGA. Between the trimmed V and J ends, which lost 2 bases and 0 bases, there was a span of 8 bases. The CDR3 extends over 16 amino acids. CDR3 coding DNA: TGTGCCAGCAGCTTAGGCGACAGCTCTGGGGCCAACGTCCTGACTCTC. This sequence encodes CASSLGDSSGANVLTL.

V gene TRBV6-1 combines with J gene TRBJ2-5, with 7 bases lining up with TRBD1. J was trimmed by 3 bases and V by 7 bases; bases with no gene match: 11. Germline-derived CDR1 and CDR2 are MNHNS and SASEGT. This CDR3 comprises 15 residues. The CDR3 loop is CASNEINRGKETQYF. CDR3 bases: TGTGCCAGCAATGAGATTAACAGGGGTAAAGAGACCCAGTACTTC.